These T cell receptor beta chains were read from a single sample in a study of type 1 regulatory T cells. Which antigens these TCRs recognize remains unknown. TCRdb reprocessed the reads via MiXCR and lists one record per CDR3 protein. The sample yields about 68,000 distinct CDR3 sequences, 63% seen once. Sequences were obtained from cultured T cells, either the whole culture or a sorted T cell fraction (not recorded which). Every receptor here comes from a human donor in good health. The CDR3 runs from the conserved cysteine through the conserved F or W. Fields, in order: V gene, D gene, clone size, J gene, CDR3 DNA, CDR3 protein. The D gene is left open where the match is weak. Only part of the rows carry a size: once, few, many, or a class if the clone is expanded.

>TRBV6-6|-|-|TRBJ1-2
TGTGCCAGCATCTCCGAGGTGGCCCCTTATGGCTACACCTTC
CASISEVAPYGYTF
>TRBV27|TRBD1|few|TRBJ1-2
TGTGCCAGCAGTCCCGGACAGGGGCCCTTAGATGGCTACACCTTC
CASSPGQGPLDGYTF
>TRBV24-1|TRBD2|-|TRBJ2-5
TGTGCCACGGCACGGGGGGGCAGCGGGTCCCAAGAGACCCAGTACTTC
CATARGGSGSQETQYF
>TRBV9|-|few|TRBJ2-7
TGTGCCAGCAGTGTTTCGGGTCCCGGAGACGAGCAGTACTTC
CASSVSGPGDEQYF
>TRBV30|TRBD1|-|TRBJ1-1
TGTGCCTGGATTTCACACAGGGGGAGGACTGAAGCTTTCTTT
CAWISHRGRTEAFF
>TRBV20-1|-|-|TRBJ2-7
TGCAGTGCTCAGGGGAGCGGGGCGTCCTACGAGCAGTACTTC
CSAQGSGASYEQYF
>TRBV20-1|TRBD1|few|TRBJ2-1
TGCAGTGCTAGATCAGCTCCGGGACAGGGTTCCAACAATGAGCAGTTCTTC
CSARSAPGQGSNNEQFF
>TRBV12-3/TRBV12-4|-|-|TRBJ1-1
TGTGCCAGCAGTTTGGAGGGGCCGAACACTGAAGCTTTCTTT
CASSLEGPNTEAFF
>TRBV12-3/TRBV12-4|-|-|TRBJ1-2
TGTGCCAGCAGTCAACGACAGGGCTACACCTTC
CASSQRQGYTF
>TRBV29-1|TRBD1|-|TRBJ2-5
TGCAGCGCCATGGGACAGCTCGAGACCCAGTACTTC
CSAMGQLETQYF
>TRBV6-5|-|-|TRBJ1-3
TGTGCCAGCAGGGCCGTCCTAGGGGGCACCATATATTTT
CASRAVLGGTIYF
>TRBV6-1|TRBD2|-|TRBJ2-3
TGTGCCAGCAGTGAAGCGCTGGGTAGCGGGAGTTCAGATACGCAGTATTTT
CASSEALGSGSSDTQYF
>TRBV20-1|-|-|TRBJ1-3
TGCAGTGCTAGAGATGATAGGACTGGAAACACCATATATTTT
CSARDDRTGNTIYF
>TRBV20-1|-|few|TRBJ2-3
TGCAGTGCAAGACCCGGGGATACGCAGTATTTT
CSARPGDTQYF
>TRBV7-2|-|-|TRBJ2-5
TGTGCCAGCAGCTTAAACCCAGGGCGGTGGCAAGAGACCCAGTACTTC
CASSLNPGRWQETQYF
>TRBV7-2|TRBD1|-|TRBJ2-5
TGTGCCAGCAGCCAACGACAGGGCGGGGAGACCCAGTACTTC
CASSQRQGGETQYF
>TRBV12-3/TRBV12-4|TRBD1|-|TRBJ2-1
TGTGCCAGCAGACGAAGTGGGACAGGGTTGAATCGGCTCTTC
CASRRSGTGLNRLF
>TRBV20-1|-|few|TRBJ2-7
TGCAGTGCTAAGCCCCCCCCCCAGCGGATCCTTTACGAGCAGTACTTC
CSAKPPPQRILYEQYF
>TRBV10-2|-|few|TRBJ2-2
TGCGCCAGTCAGACAGGCTACGCGAACACCGGGGAGCTGTTTTTT
CASQTGYANTGELFF
>TRBV2|-|-|TRBJ2-1
TGTGCCAGCAGTACGCAACTTCGATACAATGAGCAGTTCTTC
CASSTQLRYNEQFF
>TRBV20-1|TRBD2|few|TRBJ2-1
TGCAGTGCTAGTATTCCTCCGGCGGGAGCTAACAATGAGCAGTTCTTC
CSASIPPAGANNEQFF
>TRBV20-1|-|-|TRBJ2-3
TGCAGTGCGATTGAAGGGACCGGTACGCAGTATTTT
CSAIEGTGTQYF
>TRBV7-2|TRBD1|-|TRBJ2-7
TGTGCCAGCAGCTTTAAGACAGGGACCCACGAGCAGTACTTC
CASSFKTGTHEQYF
>TRBV3-1|-|-|TRBJ1-1
TGTGCCAGCAGCAGGGGACAGAACACTGAAGCTTTCTTT
CASSRGQNTEAFF
>TRBV11-3|TRBD2|few|TRBJ2-1
TGTGCCAGCAGCTTAAGTCGAGCGGGAGAAGGAAGGGAGCAGTTCTTC
CASSLSRAGEGREQFF
>TRBV6-4|-|few|TRBJ1-2
TGTGCCAGCAGTAATTCCCACTATGGCTACACCTTC
CASSNSHYGYTF
>TRBV6-2/TRBV6-3|TRBD1|-|TRBJ2-3
TGTGCCAGCAAGCGGTCGACAGGGCGGCCAGATACGCAGTATTTT
CASKRSTGRPDTQYF
>TRBV7-2|-|-|TRBJ2-7
TGTGCCAGCGCCGACGGTTCTTATACAATCGAGCAGTACTTC
CASADGSYTIEQYF
>TRBV7-2|-|-|TRBJ2-1
TGTGCCAGCAGCCAATCATCTAGCGTGGGAGACAATGAGCAGTTCTTC
CASSQSSSVGDNEQFF
>TRBV24-1|-|-|TRBJ2-2
TGTGCCACCAGGGACAGTCCCGGGGAGCTGTTTTTT
CATRDSPGELFF
>TRBV7-6|-|-|TRBJ2-3
TGTGCCAGCAGCTTAAAACAGAGCACAGATACGCAGTATTTT
CASSLKQSTDTQYF
>TRBV20-1|TRBD2|once|TRBJ2-3
TGCAGTGCTAGAGATATCCCTTCGGGAGGGCCCGGTACGCAGTATTTT
CSARDIPSGGPGTQYF
>TRBV28|-|-|TRBJ2-7
TGTGCCAGCAGTCCCCGGGGACTCCGATCCTACGAGCAGTACTTC
CASSPRGLRSYEQYF
>TRBV11-2|TRBD2|-|TRBJ2-2
TGTGCCAGCAGCTTAGTATTGCGACTAGCGACTTCCACCGGGGAGCTGTTTTTT
CASSLVLRLATSTGELFF
>TRBV12-3/TRBV12-4|-|few|TRBJ2-4
TGTGCCAGCCGGATGGGAGCCAAAAACATTCAGTACTTC
CASRMGAKNIQYF
>TRBV4-1|TRBD1|few|TRBJ1-1
TGCGCCAGCAGCCGCATAAGGGACAGAAACACTGAAGCTTTCTTT
CASSRIRDRNTEAFF